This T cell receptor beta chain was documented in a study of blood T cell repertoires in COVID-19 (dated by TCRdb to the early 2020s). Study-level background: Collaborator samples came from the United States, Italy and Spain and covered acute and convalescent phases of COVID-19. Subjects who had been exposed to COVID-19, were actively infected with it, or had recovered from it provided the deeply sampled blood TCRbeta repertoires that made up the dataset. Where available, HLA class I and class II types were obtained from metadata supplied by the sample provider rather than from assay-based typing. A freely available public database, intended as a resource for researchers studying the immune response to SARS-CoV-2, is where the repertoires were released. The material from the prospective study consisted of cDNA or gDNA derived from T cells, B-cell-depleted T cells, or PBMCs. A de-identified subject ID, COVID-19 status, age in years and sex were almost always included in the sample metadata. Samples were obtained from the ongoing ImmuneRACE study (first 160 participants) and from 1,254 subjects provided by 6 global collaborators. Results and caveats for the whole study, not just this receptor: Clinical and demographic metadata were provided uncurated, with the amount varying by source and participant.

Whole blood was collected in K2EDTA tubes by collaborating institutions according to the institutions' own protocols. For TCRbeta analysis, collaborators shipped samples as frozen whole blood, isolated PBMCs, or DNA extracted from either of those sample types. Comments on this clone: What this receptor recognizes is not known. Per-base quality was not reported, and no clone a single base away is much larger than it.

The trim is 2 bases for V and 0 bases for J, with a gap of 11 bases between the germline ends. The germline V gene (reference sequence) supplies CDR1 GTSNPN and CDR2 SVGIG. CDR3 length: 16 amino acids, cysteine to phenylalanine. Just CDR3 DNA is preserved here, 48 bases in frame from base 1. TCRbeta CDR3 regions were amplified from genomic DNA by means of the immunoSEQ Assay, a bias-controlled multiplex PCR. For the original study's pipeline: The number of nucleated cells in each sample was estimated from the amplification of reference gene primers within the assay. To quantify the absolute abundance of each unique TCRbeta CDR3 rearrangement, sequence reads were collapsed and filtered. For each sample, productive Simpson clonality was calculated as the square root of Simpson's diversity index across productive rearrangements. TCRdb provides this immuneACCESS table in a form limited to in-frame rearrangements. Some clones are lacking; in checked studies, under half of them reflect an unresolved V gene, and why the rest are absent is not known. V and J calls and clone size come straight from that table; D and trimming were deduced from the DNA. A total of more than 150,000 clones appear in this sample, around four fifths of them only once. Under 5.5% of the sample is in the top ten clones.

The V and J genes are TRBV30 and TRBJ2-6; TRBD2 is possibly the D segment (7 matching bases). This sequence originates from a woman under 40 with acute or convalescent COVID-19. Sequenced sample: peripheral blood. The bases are TGTGCCTGGAGTAGGGGGGGGATCTCTGGGGCCAACGTCCTGACTTTC. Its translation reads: CAWSRGGISGANVLTF.